The 31 T cell receptor beta chains below all came from one sample that was sequenced in a study of cytomegalovirus exposure and HLA in healthy donors. PCR employed 60 Vbeta and 13 Jbeta primers. Produced via immunoSEQ multiplex PCR; TCRdb's table is partial and in-frame only. The sample carries approximately 86,000 clones, approximately 80% recorded once. Sequencing used PBMCs. The receptors originated from a man in his forties in good health and CMV-seronegative.

This clone was seen a handful of times. The rearrangement links TRBV11-2 to TRBJ2-1, with D tentatively TRBD2 (5 bases). There are 14 residues in the CDR3. Germline lookup yields CDR1 SGHAT and CDR2 FQNNGV. V was trimmed by 8 bases and J by 1 base, leaving 12 bases between them. CDR3 bases: TGTGCCAGCCGGACGGGGTGGTCCTACAATGAGCAGTTCTTC. Translating gives CASRTGWSYNEQFF.

This clone was detected only once. The V and J genes are TRBV5-6 and TRBJ1-2, with TRBD1 matching 10 bases. V trimming: 4 bases; J trimming: 4 bases; junction bases outside the gene matches: 4. The CDR3 is 14 amino acids. Germline CDR1 SGHDT, CDR2 YYEEEE. CDR3: CASSAGTGAYGYTF. The CDR3 region has the DNA TGTGCCAGCAGCGCAGGGACAGGGGCCTATGGCTACACCTTC.

This clone was detected once. The V and J genes are TRBV11-2 and TRBJ2-7, with 7 bases fitting TRBD1. This CDR3 contains 14 residues. Looked up from germline, CDR1 is SGHAT and CDR2 is FQNNGV. V trimming: 3 bases; J trimming: 3 bases; junction bases outside the gene matches: 5. CDR3 in DNA: TGTGCCAGCAGCTTCGGGACAGAACTCTACGAGCAGTACTTC. This translates into CASSFGTELYEQYF.

V gene TRBV5-5 combines with J gene TRBJ1-5; D is perhaps TRBD1 (5 bases). Germline CDR1 reads SGHKS; CDR2 reads YYEKEE (reference sequence). V was clipped by 5 bases and J by 2 bases, with 11 bases between them. The CDR3 spans 14 residues. The DNA of the CDR3 is TGTGCCAGCAGTTTCGGACACGGCAATCAGCCCCAGCATTTT. Amino acids: CASSFGHGNQPQHF.

This chain connects TRBV6-1 to TRBJ2-4; the D gene is possibly TRBD2 (6 bases). This CDR3 comprises 16 residues. V lost 2 bases and J lost 6, with 17 bases in between. Per germline, CDR1 MNHNS and CDR2 SASEGT. In nucleotides, the CDR3 is TGTGCCAGCAGTGAATTAGTGGGCGTGGGGGGAAACATTCAGTACTTC. Its translation: CASSELVGVGGNIQYF.

V usage is TRBV5-1 and J usage is TRBJ2-3; unclear D gene. Germline V gives CDR1 SGHRS, CDR2 YFSETQ. The CDR3 loop spans 12 amino acids. V was pared by 0 bases and J by 4 bases, with 3 bases between. The CDR3 protein is CASSLEPDTQYF. The CDR3 DNA follows: TGCGCCAGCAGCTTGGAGCCAGATACGCAGTATTTT.

V usage is TRBV5-6 and J usage is TRBJ2-2, with 7 bases aligning to TRBD2. This CDR3 has 16 residues. CDR1 SGHDT and CDR2 YYEEEE come from the germline V gene. The V gene end was trimmed by 3 bases and the J gene end by 5 bases; junction bases not matched to a gene: 10. In DNA form, the CDR3 reads TGTGCCAGCAGCTCCCTCGCGGGGGTATCAACCGGGGAGCTGTTTTTT. Protein: CASSSLAGVSTGELFF.

About this clone: This same CDR3 is encoded by further DNA sequences in the sample. This rearrangement joins TRBV7-2 to TRBJ2-7; D not resolved. The CDR3 extends over 11 amino acids. Germline V gives CDR1 SGHTA, CDR2 FQGNSA. V gave up 5 bases and J gave up 4 bases, with 6 bases separating them. DNA for the CDR3: TGTGCCAGCAGCCTAAGATACGAGCAGTACTTC. Translation gives CASSLRYEQYF.

CDR3 protein: CASSRGTGGLDTIYF. CDR3 sequence (DNA): TGTGCCAGCAGCCGGGGGACAGGGGGCTTGGACACCATATATTTT. The chain employs TRBV27 and TRBJ1-3, with 12 bases that match TRBD1. V was pared by 6 bases and J by 8 bases, with 8 bases of the junction left unmatched. CDR1 MNHEY and CDR2 SMNVEV come from the germline V gene (reference sequence). The CDR3 is 15 amino acids.

V is TRBV5-1 and J is TRBJ2-2; TRBD2 might be the D (5 bases). Germline V CDR1 and CDR2: SGHRS, YFSETQ. The CDR3 extends over 14 amino acids. With 4 bases removed from V and 2 bases from J, the gap between germline ends came to 9 bases. The CDR3 here is CASSPAGNTGELFF. CDR3 nucleotides: TGCGCCAGCAGCCCGGCGGGCAACACCGGGGAGCTGTTTTTT.

This clone showed up just a few times. The gene calls are TRBV2 and TRBJ1-4; D gene ambiguous. This CDR3 is built from 17 residues. Germline CDR1 SNHLY, CDR2 FYNNEI. V lost 6 bases and J lost 0, with 17 bases in between. In DNA, the CDR3 is TGTGCCAGCAGAGAACATTACGACGGGACAACTAATGAAAAACTGTTTTTT. It translates to CASREHYDGTTNEKLFF. The full variable domain, its missing parts supplied by reference TRBV2 and TRBJ1-4, is EPEVTQTPSHQVTQMGQEVILRCVPISNHLYFYWYRQILGQKVEFLVSFYNNEISEKSEIFDDQFSVERPDGSNFTLKIRSTKLEDSAMYFCASREHYDGTTNEKLFFGSGTQLSVL.

As concerns this clone: Different DNA sequences within this sample yield the same CDR3. The V and J genes are TRBV13 and TRBJ1-6; D might be TRBD1 (5 bases). Deletions cut 5 bases from V and 8 bases from J, with 19 bases between. Germline assignment: CDR1 PRHDT and CDR2 FYEKMQ (reference sequence). This CDR3 contains 16 residues. The chain's CDR3 is CASSLSMQGTDSPLHF. In DNA, the CDR3 is TGTGCCAGCAGCCTATCCATGCAGGGAACCGATTCACCCCTCCACTTT.

This rearrangement joins TRBV4-1 to TRBJ1-2, with D possibly matching TRBD1 (6 bases). With 1 base removed from V and 8 bases from J, the gap between germline ends came to 14 bases. This CDR3 contains 14 residues. CDR1 and CDR2 from the germline V gene are MGHRA and YSYEKL. The CDR3 spells CASSQGFLGAGYTF. CDR3 coding DNA: TGCGCCAGCAGCCAAGGGTTTTTGGGGGCCGGCTACACCTTC.

The CDR3 region has the DNA TGCGCCAGCACTTCCGGGACAGGGGTTGAGACCCAGTACTTC. Amino acids: CASTSGTGVETQYF. The V call is TRBV5-1, the J call TRBJ2-5, with TRBD1 matching over 10 bases. The germline gives CDR1 SGHRS, CDR2 YFSETQ. V lost 6 bases, J lost 5 bases, and 7 bases stayed unmatched. This CDR3 has 14 amino acids.

This clone was recorded a few times. The J gene is TRBJ1-1, the V gene TRBV6-5; a possible D gene is TRBD1 (6 bases). This CDR3 is built from 15 residues. V was shortened by 2 bases and J by 3 bases, with 13 bases between the two germline ends. Germline-derived CDR1 and CDR2 are MNHEY and SVGAGI. In nucleotides, the CDR3 is TGTGCCAGCAGTTACCTAGGGGGTAGATACACTGAAGCTTTCTTT. This sequence encodes CASSYLGGRYTEAFF.

The sample holds a few counts of this clone. The V and J genes are TRBV6-5 and TRBJ1-2; D is unresolved. The V end was cut by 1 base, the J end by 4 bases, with 10 bases between. The length of the CDR3 is 14 residues. CDR1 MNHEY and CDR2 SVGAGI come from the germline V gene. This chain's CDR3 is CASSYFAGGYGYTF. The CDR3 DNA reads TGTGCCAGCAGTTACTTTGCGGGAGGCTATGGCTACACCTTC.

The chain couples TRBV30 to TRBJ2-7, with 9 bases matching TRBD1. Germline CDR1 GTSNPN, CDR2 SVGIG (reference sequence). Trimming removed 3 bases from V and 3 bases from J; junction bases left unmatched: 6. The CDR3 is made up of 14 amino acids. This chain's CDR3 is CAWRATGGIYEQYF. CDR3 coding DNA: TGTGCCTGGAGGGCGACAGGGGGAATCTACGAGCAGTACTTC.

The V gene is TRBV6-1, the J gene TRBJ2-5; TRBD2 agrees at 13 bases. The germline CDR1 and CDR2 sequences are MNHNS and SASEGT. The CDR3 extends over 15 amino acids. V was clipped by 4 bases and J by 5 bases; unmatched bases: 4. The CDR3 DNA is TGTGCCAGCAGTGGACTAGCGGGGGGAGGGGAGACCCAGTACTTC. Translation: CASSGLAGGGETQYF.

The chain couples TRBV4-1 to TRBJ1-5; a weak D match, TRBD1 (5 bases). Trimming cost V 0 bases and J 6 bases, with 12 bases left between them. CDR3 length: 15 residues. Germline V CDR1 and CDR2: MGHRA, YSYEKL. CDR3 coding DNA: TGCGCCAGCAGCCAAGAAGGCAGGGAGGGTCAGCCCCAGCATTTT. It specifies CASSQEGREGQPQHF.

V and J are TRBV10-3 and TRBJ1-5, with D maybe TRBD1 (5 bases). V was cut by 4 bases and J by 3 bases, with 7 bases left in between. CDR1 and CDR2 from the germline V gene are ENHRY and SYGVKD. The CDR3 loop spans 13 amino acids. For the CDR3, the DNA is TGTGCCATCAGTGGACAGATCAATCAGCCCCAGCATTTT. Its protein product is CAISGQINQPQHF.

This sequence joins TRBV28 and TRBJ2-7; 7 positions match TRBD1. The V gene end was trimmed by 8 bases and the J gene end by 7 bases; junction bases not matched to a gene: 11. CDR3 length: 13 residues. Germline V gene data show CDR1 as MDHEN and CDR2 as SYDVKM. The CDR3 sequence: CASLPTGPWEQYF. CDR3 nucleotide sequence: TGTGCCAGCCTGCCGACAGGGCCGTGGGAGCAGTACTTC.

Comment on this clone: Mismatch with germline at one junction end may stem from a read error. In DNA form, the CDR3 reads TGTTCCAGCAGGAGCTCCTCTACTTACAATGAGCAGTTCTTC. This encodes CSSRSSSTYNEQFF. The chain is built from TRBV7-9 and TRBJ2-1; no clear D gene. The CDR3 spans 14 residues. CDR1 SEHNR and CDR2 FQNEAQ come from the germline V gene (reference sequence). Together with reference TRBV7-9 and TRBJ2-1, the CDR3 gives the full variable domain: DTGVSQNPRHKITKRGQNVTFRCDPISEHNRLYWYRQTLGQGPEFLTYFQNEAQLEKSRLLSDRFSAERPKGSFSTLEIQRTEQGDSAMYLCSSRSSSTYNEQFFGPGTRLTVL.

This chain uses TRBV5-4 with TRBJ2-1; TRBD2 agrees at 7 bases. The CDR3 loop spans 17 amino acids. Per germline, CDR1 SGHNT and CDR2 YYREEE (reference sequence). The trim removed 2 bases at V and 7 bases at J, leaving 15 bases unmatched. In nucleotides, the CDR3 is TGTGCCAGCAGCTTCCCCGGGGGGTTACTAGCCGAAAATGAGCAGTTCTTC. It translates to CASSFPGGLLAENEQFF.

The chain combines TRBV7-2 with TRBJ1-2; weak D call: TRBD1 (5 bases). The CDR3 is 15 residues long. Trimming took off 1 base at V and 0 bases at J, with 9 bases between the two ends. Germline-derived CDR1 and CDR2 are SGHTA and FQGNSA. In nucleotides, the CDR3 is TGTGCCAGCAGCTTAGGGGGGGTCTCTAACTATGGCTACACCTTC. It codes for CASSLGGVSNYGYTF.

V usage is TRBV27 and J usage is TRBJ1-2; D is perhaps TRBD1 (6 bases). The V and J ends lost 0 bases and 1 base respectively, with 9 bases between them. Per germline, CDR1 MNHEY and CDR2 SMNVEV (reference sequence). There are 15 residues in the CDR3. The CDR3 region has the DNA TGTGCCAGCAGTTTATCGACAGGCTATAACTATGGCTACACCTTC. The encoded protein is CASSLSTGYNYGYTF.

This chain joins TRBV5-4 and TRBJ2-1, with TRBD2 matching over 8 bases. The CDR3 is 15 amino acids. Germline V gene sequence: CDR1 SGHNT, CDR2 YYREEE (reference sequence). J lost 0 bases, V lost 3 bases, and 2 bases had no gene match. CDR3 region: CASSYTSGSYNEQFF. The DNA for the CDR3 is TGTGCCAGCAGCTATACTAGCGGCTCCTACAATGAGCAGTTCTTC.

The V call is TRBV6-1, the J call TRBJ1-5, with D perhaps matching TRBD1 (6 bases). V was pared by 6 bases and J by 1 base, with 7 bases between. The CDR3 is made up of 13 amino acids. The germline V gene has CDR1 MNHNS and CDR2 SASEGT. This CDR3 reads CASRRGSNQPQHF. The CDR3 DNA sequence: TGTGCCAGCAGGAGGGGGAGCAATCAGCCCCAGCATTTT.

The rearrangement joins TRBV7-7 to TRBJ2-1, with no clear D. Per germline, CDR1 SSHAT and CDR2 FNYEAQ (reference sequence). Trimming removed 1 base from V and 0 bases from J, with 7 bases in between. CDR3 length: 15 amino acids. The CDR3 region has the DNA TGTGCCAGCAGCTTAGAACTGAGCTCCTACAATGAGCAGTTCTTC. Protein: CASSLELSSYNEQFF.

The DNA of the CDR3 is TGTGCCAGCAGCTTCGAGACAGAAAGAGCTTTCTTT. Translating gives CASSFETERAFF. The chain uses TRBV7-8 and TRBJ1-1; D might be TRBD1 (5 bases). This CDR3 comprises 12 residues. Germline CDR1 is SGHVS and CDR2 is FQNEAQ. Trimming pared 3 bases from V and 10 bases from J, leaving 12 bases between.

The rearrangement links TRBV2 to TRBJ2-7, with 11 bases fitting TRBD1. V lost 9 bases, J lost 6 bases, and 7 bases stayed unmatched. CDR3 length: 13 residues. Germline values: CDR1 SNHLY, CDR2 FYNNEI. In nucleotides, the CDR3 is TGTGCCAGTTACGAGGACAGGGGGCGCGAGCAGTACTTC. Amino acid sequence: CASYEDRGREQYF. Full variable domain (rest looked up from reference TRBV2 and TRBJ2-7): EPEVTQTPSHQVTQMGQEVILRCVPISNHLYFYWYRQILGQKVEFLVSFYNNEISEKSEIFDDQFSVERPDGSNFTLKIRSTKLEDSAMYFCASYEDRGREQYFGPGTRLTVT.

The chain links TRBV27 to TRBJ2-5; 7 bases are a match to TRBD1. V lost 3 bases and J lost 11; bases outside the gene matches: 15. Germline V gives CDR1 MNHEY, CDR2 SMNVEV (reference sequence). The CDR3 extends over 15 amino acids. CDR3 amino acids: CASSFGTARPNEQYF. For the CDR3, the DNA is TGTGCCAGCAGTTTCGGGACAGCACGACCAAATGAGCAGTACTTC.